These 26 T cell receptor beta chains came from one sample sequenced in a study of PD-1 blockade in classical Hodgkin lymphoma. The time point was: cycle 4 day 1 (C4D1), after 6 weeks of nivolumab. Patients all relapsed after autologous stem cell transplantation, and there was variation in brentuximab vedotin exposure. Profiling relied on immunoSEQ multiplex PCR, and the TCRdb table lists in-frame clones only, not all of them. The table lists more than 40,000 clones, about 80% of them singletons. Sequenced here: peripheral blood mononuclear cells (PBMCs), sampled before the fourth cycle of nivolumab. These receptors were collected from a human donor with classical Hodgkin lymphoma.

A word on this clone: The junction departs from the called germline gene at one end, perhaps through a read error. The rearrangement joins TRBV6-6 to TRBJ1-1; TRBD1 matches 7 bases. CDR1 and CDR2 (germline): MNHNY, SVGAGI (reference sequence). This CDR3 comprises 15 residues. DNA for the CDR3: TGTGCCATCAGTGACTCCGGGACAGTGAACACTGAAGCTTTCTTT. This gives the protein CAISDSGTVNTEAFF.

The rearrangement uses TRBV2 and TRBJ1-1; tentatively, D is TRBD1 (5 bases). The ends were cut back, 8 bases at V and 8 bases at J, with 12 bases in the middle. The germline V gene encodes CDR1 SNHLY and CDR2 FYNNEI. This CDR3 comprises 11 residues. The CDR3 DNA reads as TGTGCCAGCGCATTCGACAGCGAAGCTTTCTTT. Encoded protein: CASAFDSEAFF.

This clone occurred a few times. This sequence joins TRBV7-3 and TRBJ2-2; D not resolved. The V gene lost 9 bases and the J gene lost 5 bases, with 4 bases spanning the gap. The CDR3 loop spans 10 amino acids. CDR1 and CDR2 (germline): SGHTA, FQGTGA. DNA for the CDR3: TGTGCCAGTGGGACCGGGGAGCTGTTTTTT. Protein product: CASGTGELFF.

The rearrangement uses TRBV14 and TRBJ2-1; 7 bases agree with TRBD1. The CDR3 contains 16 residues. Germline loops: CDR1 SGHDN, CDR2 FVKESK. J was trimmed by 2 bases and V by 4 bases; bases with no gene match: 8. In DNA form, the CDR3 reads TGTGCCAGCAGCCCCCACAGGGGAAATACCTACAATGAGCAGTTCTTC. Translated: CASSPHRGNTYNEQFF.

The count of this clone is one. CDR3 bases: TGTGCCTGGAACCGGGGGTCCATGACCACCATATATTTT. Amino acid sequence: CAWNRGSMTTIYF. The J gene is TRBJ1-3, the V gene TRBV30; D possibly corresponds to TRBD1 (5 bases). Germline V lookup: CDR1 GTSNPN, CDR2 SVGIG (reference sequence). This CDR3 region has 13 residues. V shed 4 bases and J shed 9 bases, with 16 bases lying between them.

This clone was seen a handful of times. The chain uses TRBV6-1 and TRBJ1-5; perhaps TRBD1 as D (5 bases). With 3 bases removed from V and 7 bases from J, the gap between germline ends came to 16 bases. The CDR3 has 15 amino acids. Germline values: CDR1 MNHNS, CDR2 SASEGT. CDR3 protein: CASSDFGTEGQPQHF. In DNA form, the CDR3 reads TGTGCCAGCAGTGATTTCGGAACGGAGGGGCAGCCCCAGCATTTT.

The chain links TRBV30 to TRBJ2-3, with no clear D. The V end was cut by 0 bases, the J end by 1 base, with 11 bases between. Germline assignment: CDR1 GTSNPN and CDR2 SVGIG (reference sequence). This CDR3 has 15 amino acids. In DNA form, the CDR3 reads TGTGCCTGGAGTGTACTCGGGCGCGGCACAGATACGCAGTATTTT. Its translation: CAWSVLGRGTDTQYF.

The chain carries TRBV6-6 and TRBJ1-4; D remains ambiguous. The CDR3 loop spans 15 amino acids. Germline-derived CDR1 and CDR2 are MNHNY and SVGAGI (reference sequence). V lost 6 bases to trimming and J lost 2 bases, with 13 bases between them. CDR3 loop: CASRPRSLTNEKLFF. In DNA, the CDR3 is TGTGCCAGCAGACCTCGGAGTTTGACTAATGAAAAACTGTTTTTT.

This chain links TRBV4-1 with TRBJ1-4; D may be TRBD1 (6 bases). The germline V and J ends were trimmed by 1 base and 4 bases, with 13 bases remaining between them. The germline gives CDR1 MGHRA, CDR2 YSYEKL. The CDR3 runs to 16 residues. CDR3 amino acids: CASSQVSGTLNEKLFF. DNA of the CDR3: TGCGCCAGCAGCCAAGTGTCTGGGACACTTAATGAAAAACTGTTTTTT.

The V and J genes are TRBV10-1 and TRBJ2-3; D is unclear. The CDR3 has 15 residues. Germline V gene lookup returns CDR1 WNHNN and CDR2 SYGVQD (reference sequence). V gave up 4 bases and J gave up 4 bases, with 15 bases separating them. CDR3 nucleotides: TGCGCCAGCAGTGTGGATTTGGGATCATCAGATACGCAGTATTTT. This sequence encodes CASSVDLGSSDTQYF.

The V gene is TRBV25-1, the J gene TRBJ1-2; TRBD1 agrees at 7 bases. Trimming cost V 4 bases and J 8 bases; bases outside gene matches: 7. Germline lookup yields CDR1 MGHDK and CDR2 SYGVNS. There are 13 residues in the CDR3. The CDR3 is CASSGFQGDGYTF. Here the CDR3 DNA reads TGTGCCAGCAGTGGGTTCCAGGGGGACGGCTACACCTTC.

The V and J genes are TRBV18 and TRBJ2-5; TRBD2 matches 11 bases. The germline V gene encodes CDR1 KGHSH and CDR2 LQKENI. CDR3 length equals 18 residues. The ends lost 0 bases at V and 4 bases at J; junction bases unmatched: 10. The CDR3 sequence: CASSPPGSGRAVGETQYF. The CDR3 DNA is TGTGCCAGCTCACCACCCGGTAGCGGGAGGGCCGTTGGAGAGACCCAGTACTTC. Drawing the rest from reference TRBV18 and TRBJ2-5, the complete variable domain is NAGVMQNPRHLVRRRGQEARLRCSPMKGHSHVYWYRQLPEEGLKFMVYLQKENIIDESGMPKERFSAEFPKEGPSILRIQQVVRGDSAAYFCASSPPGSGRAVGETQYFGPGTRLLVL.

In its sample, this clone was seen a few times. The rearrangement links TRBV5-6 to TRBJ1-2; 8 bases match TRBD1. Germline V lookup: CDR1 SGHDT, CDR2 YYEEEE. Trimming took 6 bases from V and 4 from J; bases not matched to a gene: 8. This CDR3 is built from 14 residues. CDR3 sequence reads: CASNRQGSVYGYTF. CDR3 coding DNA: TGTGCCAGCAACCGACAGGGGTCGGTCTATGGCTACACCTTC.

The V and J genes are TRBV4-2 and TRBJ2-7; D not resolved. From germline, CDR1 is LGHNA and CDR2 YNFKEQ. The CDR3 runs 14 residues. Between the trimmed V and J ends, which lost 0 bases and 2 bases, there was a span of 8 bases. In DNA form, the CDR3 reads TGTGCCAGCAGCCAAGATCCCCGGACCTACGAGCAGTACTTC. This gives the protein CASSQDPRTYEQYF.

This clone was picked up one time. J is TRBJ2-3 and V is TRBV6-6, with D perhaps matching TRBD2 (6 bases). The CDR3 runs to 14 residues. Germline V gives CDR1 MNHNY, CDR2 SVGAGI (reference sequence). V dropped 5 bases and J dropped 1 base, with 10 bases sitting between them. DNA of the CDR3: TGTGCCAGCAGTCTGGGGGGAGGCACAGATACGCAGTATTTT. Encoded protein: CASSLGGGTDTQYF.

The chain carries TRBV5-1 and TRBJ2-1, with 9 bases identical to TRBD2. The trim removed 4 bases at V and 4 bases at J, leaving 3 bases unmatched. The CDR3 runs 14 residues. Looked up from germline, CDR1 is SGHRS and CDR2 is YFSETQ. The CDR3 DNA reads TGCGCCAGCAGCCCCACTAGCGGGTACAATGAGCAGTTCTTC. Its protein product is CASSPTSGYNEQFF.

The chain links TRBV4-3 to TRBJ2-1, with TRBD1 identical over 9 bases. The CDR3 length is 15 residues. Germline V gives CDR1 LGHNA, CDR2 YSLEER. The V segment lost 5 bases and the J segment 5 bases; nucleotides outside the gene matches: 7. The CDR3 is CASSVTGGYNNEQFF. CDR3 bases: TGCGCCAGCAGCGTAACAGGGGGCTATAACAATGAGCAGTTCTTC.

This clone was picked up one time. The chain carries TRBV5-1 and TRBJ2-1; the match to TRBD2 covers 8 bases. The CDR3 extends over 16 amino acids. The germline V gene has CDR1 SGHRS and CDR2 YFSETQ. V was clipped by 4 bases and J by 7 bases; unmatched bases: 13. The CDR3 region has the DNA TGCGCCAGCAGCCCCAACCTAGCGGGCCTGGGGAATGAGCAGTTCTTC. Protein: CASSPNLAGLGNEQFF.

CDR3 sequence (DNA): TGCGCCAGCAGCCAAGATTTACAGGGGGGCACTGAAGCTTTCTTT. Amino acid sequence: CASSQDLQGGTEAFF. The chain links TRBV4-3 to TRBJ1-1, with 8 bases aligning to TRBD1. The CDR3 spans 15 residues. V was pared by 0 bases and J by 4 bases, with 4 bases of the junction left unmatched. The germline CDR1 and CDR2 sequences are LGHNA and YSLEER.

The chain is built from TRBV4-2 and TRBJ1-1; 10 nucleotides align to TRBD1. The J segment lost 0 bases and the V segment lost 6 bases, leaving 4 bases of the junction unmatched. This CDR3 is 15 amino acids long. Germline CDR1 is LGHNA and CDR2 is YNFKEQ. CDR3 sequence: CASSGQGDLNTEAFF. CDR3 DNA sequence: TGTGCCAGCAGTGGACAGGGGGACCTGAACACTGAAGCTTTCTTT.

The rearrangement joins TRBV6-5 to TRBJ1-4; 9 bases agree with TRBD1. The CDR3 is 14 residues long. V was pared by 6 bases and J by 6 bases, with 5 bases of the junction left unmatched. CDR1 and CDR2 (germline): MNHEY, SVGAGI. This CDR3 reads CASRKTGGDEKLFF. Here the CDR3 DNA reads TGTGCCAGCAGAAAGACAGGGGGGGATGAAAAACTGTTTTTT.

V usage is TRBV5-4 and J usage is TRBJ2-2; 11 bases agree with TRBD2. J gave up 6 bases and V 3 bases, and 10 bases lay outside the gene matches. Looked up from germline, CDR1 is SGHNT and CDR2 is YYREEE (reference sequence). This CDR3 region has 17 residues. The CDR3 is CASSSGSGRAGAGELFF. In nucleotides, the CDR3 is TGTGCCAGCAGCTCCGGTAGCGGGAGGGCCGGGGCCGGGGAGCTGTTTTTT.

The chain joins TRBV5-1 to TRBJ2-1; D might be TRBD1 or TRBD2, each matching 5 bases. Trimming pared 4 bases from V and 8 bases from J, leaving 19 bases between. CDR1 is SGHRS and CDR2 is YFSETQ in the germline V gene. CDR3 length equals 15 residues. The CDR3 loop reads CASSRDLSNGDEQFF. The CDR3 bases are TGCGCCAGCAGCCGGGACCTCTCGAATGGGGATGAGCAGTTCTTC.

J is TRBJ1-1 and V is TRBV7-9; 8 positions match TRBD1. Germline-derived CDR1 and CDR2 are SEHNR and FQNEAQ (reference sequence). The V and J ends lost 3 bases and 5 bases, in that order; junction bases with no gene match: 5. This CDR3 has 14 residues. As DNA, the CDR3 is TGTGCCAGCAGCTTCGTTCAGGGGGCAACTGAAGCTTTCTTT. This gives the protein CASSFVQGATEAFF.

This clone was counted once. The rearrangement links TRBV5-6 to TRBJ2-3; 9 bases map to TRBD2. The CDR3 has 18 residues. The J segment lost 1 base and the V segment lost 2 bases, leaving 11 bases of the junction unmatched. The germline V gene has CDR1 SGHDT and CDR2 YYEEEE. For the CDR3, the DNA is TGTGCCAGCAGCTTTTTTAGCGGGAGATGGGGAGGCACAGATACGCAGTATTTT. The encoded protein is CASSFFSGRWGGTDTQYF.

This clone is classed as large. The gene calls are TRBV6-6 and TRBJ1-4; 9 bases map to TRBD1. The germline CDR1 and CDR2 sequences are MNHNY and SVGAGI (reference sequence). The CDR3 loop spans 15 amino acids. The V gene end was trimmed by 5 bases and the J gene end by 0 bases; junction bases not matched to a gene: 1. Written as DNA, the CDR3 is TGTGCCAGCAGTGGGACAGGGACAACTAATGAAAAACTGTTTTTT. This sequence encodes CASSGTGTTNEKLFF.